A single sample gave rise to the 9 T cell receptor beta chains below, sequenced in a study of blood T cell repertoires in COVID-19. This table comes from immunoSEQ multiplex PCR, and its TCRdb copy is limited to in-frame clones, with some not included. The sample shows about 200,000 clones, approximately 82% of them seen only once. Material: peripheral blood. Receptor source: a human donor with acute or convalescent COVID-19. The donor label of this sample is uncertain.

This clone showed up just once. The J gene is TRBJ2-7, the V gene TRBV2, with TRBD1 matching over 8 bases. CDR1 and CDR2 from the germline V gene are SNHLY and FYNNEI. The CDR3 runs 13 residues. V trimming: 7 bases; J trimming: 12 bases; junction bases outside the gene matches: 14. The CDR3 DNA reads TGTGCCAGCATGGGTCGAGGCAGGGGGCAACCGTACTTC. Translated, it gives CASMGRGRGQPYF.

This clone has just one count. This chain links TRBV19 with TRBJ2-4, with TRBD1 matching over 10 bases. Per germline, CDR1 LNHDA and CDR2 SQIVND (reference sequence). The CDR3 spans 16 residues. Trimming at V came to 6 bases and at J to 1 base, leaving 6 bases not matched to a gene. The CDR3 nucleotides are TGTGCCAGTAGGGGGACAGGGGAGTTTGCCAAAAACATTCAGTACTTC. Its protein is CASRGTGEFAKNIQYF. Drawing the rest from reference TRBV19 and TRBJ2-4, the complete variable domain is DGGITQSPKYLFRKEGQNVTLSCEQNLNHDAMYWYRQDPGQGLRLIYYSQIVNDFQKGDIAEGYSVSREKKESFPLTVTSAQKNPTAFYLCASRGTGEFAKNIQYFGAGTRLSVL.

The gene calls are TRBV9 and TRBJ2-5; TRBD2 aligns across 8 bases. Germline V lookup: CDR1 SGDLS, CDR2 YYNGEE. This CDR3 has 14 residues. V was pared by 4 bases and J by 4 bases, with 6 bases of the junction left unmatched. The CDR3 region is CASSREGVGETQYF. The CDR3, as DNA: TGTGCCAGCAGCCGGGAGGGGGTTGGAGAGACCCAGTACTTC. The full variable domain, rest sourced from reference TRBV9 and TRBJ2-5, is DSGVTQTPKHLITATGQRVTLRCSPRSGDLSVYWYQQSLDQGLQFLIQYYNGEERAKGNILERFSAQQFPDLHSELNLSSLELGDSALYFCASSREGVGETQYFGPGTRLLVL.

This rearrangement joins TRBV7-2 to TRBJ2-5, with 9 bases fitting TRBD2. J was trimmed by 7 bases and V by 5 bases; bases with no gene match: 14. The CDR3 contains 16 residues. Per the germline V gene, CDR1 is SGHTA and CDR2 is FQGNSA. The CDR3 loop is CASSPIQAGGAGTQYF. As DNA, the CDR3 is TGTGCCAGCAGCCCCATACAAGCGGGAGGTGCAGGGACCCAGTACTTC.

This chain links TRBV9 with TRBJ2-6, with D perhaps TRBD1 (5 bases). Per the germline V gene, CDR1 is SGDLS and CDR2 is YYNGEE. The CDR3 extends over 15 amino acids. The V end lost 4 bases, the J end lost 8 bases, and 16 bases lay between the germline ends. The CDR3 loop reads CASSLQTLGPNVLTF. The CDR3 DNA reads TGTGCCAGCAGCTTGCAGACTCTGGGGCCCAACGTCCTGACTTTC.

The chain is built from TRBV6-5 and TRBJ2-3; TRBD2 matches at 8 bases. The CDR3 has 16 residues. CDR1 is MNHEY and CDR2 is SVGAGI in the germline V gene. Germline trimming cut 1 base from V and 5 bases from J; bases unmatched to any gene: 8. The CDR3 DNA sequence: TGTGCCAGCAGTTACTGGTCCGGGGGGGGTGGAGATACGCAGTATTTT. This sequence encodes CASSYWSGGGGDTQYF.

The chain carries TRBV27 and TRBJ2-2, with D unresolved. There are 13 residues in the CDR3. CDR1 MNHEY and CDR2 SMNVEV come from the germline V gene (reference sequence). V was pared by 1 base and J by 4 bases, with 4 bases between. The DNA for the CDR3 is TGTGCCAGCAGTTTATTAATCACCGGGGAGCTGTTTTTT. This sequence encodes CASSLLITGELFF.

Only one count was recorded for this clone. V usage is TRBV18 and J usage is TRBJ2-7; TRBD1 agrees at 7 bases. J gave up 2 bases and V 3 bases, and 4 bases lay outside the gene matches. CDR3 length equals 14 residues. The germline gives CDR1 KGHSH, CDR2 LQKENI. CDR3 in DNA: TGTGCCAGCTCACCCCTGACAGGGACCTACGAGCAGTACTTC. Translated: CASSPLTGTYEQYF.

V and J are TRBV28 and TRBJ2-5, with TRBD1 as a possible D gene (6 bases). CDR1 is MDHEN and CDR2 is SYDVKM in the germline V gene. V was cut by 6 bases and J by 7 bases, with 18 bases left in between. The CDR3 length is 14 residues. The DNA for the CDR3 is TGTGCCAGCAGCGACCAAACAGGGAGTGGGACCCAGTACTTC. This gives the protein CASSDQTGSGTQYF.